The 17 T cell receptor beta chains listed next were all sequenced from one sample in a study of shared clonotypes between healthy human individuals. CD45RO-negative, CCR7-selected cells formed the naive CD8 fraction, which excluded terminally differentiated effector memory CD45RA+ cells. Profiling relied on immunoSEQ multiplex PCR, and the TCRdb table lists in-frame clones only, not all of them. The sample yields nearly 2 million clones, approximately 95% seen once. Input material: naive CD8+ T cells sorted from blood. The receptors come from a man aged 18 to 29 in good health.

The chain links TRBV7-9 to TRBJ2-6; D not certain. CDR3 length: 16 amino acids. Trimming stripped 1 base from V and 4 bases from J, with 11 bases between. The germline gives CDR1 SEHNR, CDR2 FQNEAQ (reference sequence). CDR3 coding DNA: TGTGCCAGCAGCTTAGTCGTTCTTACCGGGGCCAACGTCCTGACTTTC. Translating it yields CASSLVVLTGANVLTF.

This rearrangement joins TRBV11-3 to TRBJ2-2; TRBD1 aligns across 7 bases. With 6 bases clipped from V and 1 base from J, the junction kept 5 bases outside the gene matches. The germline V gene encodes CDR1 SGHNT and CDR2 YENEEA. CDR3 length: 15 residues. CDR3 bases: TGTGCCAGCAGTTCGTACAGGGGGAACACCGGGGAGCTGTTTTTT. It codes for CASSSYRGNTGELFF.

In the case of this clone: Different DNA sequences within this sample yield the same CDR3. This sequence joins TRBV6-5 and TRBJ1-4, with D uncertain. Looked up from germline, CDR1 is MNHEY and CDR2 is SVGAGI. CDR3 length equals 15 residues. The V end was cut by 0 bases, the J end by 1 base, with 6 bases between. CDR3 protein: CASSYSGGTNEKLFF. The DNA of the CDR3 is TGTGCCAGCAGTTACTCGGGTGGAACTAATGAAAAACTGTTTTTT.

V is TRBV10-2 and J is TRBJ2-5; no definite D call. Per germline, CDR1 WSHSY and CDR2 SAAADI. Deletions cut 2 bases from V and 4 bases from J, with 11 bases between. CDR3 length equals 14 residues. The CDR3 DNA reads TGCGCCAGCAGTGAGCCGAATTTTGGAGAGACCCAGTACTTC. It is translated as CASSEPNFGETQYF.

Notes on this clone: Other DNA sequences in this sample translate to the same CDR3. The CDR3 loop reads CASSEAGVIYEQYF. The CDR3 region has the DNA TGTGCCAGCAGTGAAGCAGGGGTTATCTACGAGCAGTACTTC. The V call is TRBV2, the J call TRBJ2-7; D perhaps matches TRBD1 (5 bases). Trimming pared 0 bases from V and 3 bases from J, leaving 9 bases between. The CDR3 length is 14 residues. Germline lookup yields CDR1 SNHLY and CDR2 FYNNEI. Looking up the rest from reference TRBV2 and TRBJ2-7 gives the full variable domain: EPEVTQTPSHQVTQMGQEVILRCVPISNHLYFYWYRQILGQKVEFLVSFYNNEISEKSEIFDDQFSVERPDGSNFTLKIRSTKLEDSAMYFCASSEAGVIYEQYFGPGTRLTVT.

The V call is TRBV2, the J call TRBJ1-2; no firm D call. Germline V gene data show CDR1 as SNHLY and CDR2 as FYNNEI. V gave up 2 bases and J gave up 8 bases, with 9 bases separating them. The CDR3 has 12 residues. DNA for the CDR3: TGTGCCAGCAGTGAAACAGAGTTCGGCTACACCTTC. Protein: CASSETEFGYTF.

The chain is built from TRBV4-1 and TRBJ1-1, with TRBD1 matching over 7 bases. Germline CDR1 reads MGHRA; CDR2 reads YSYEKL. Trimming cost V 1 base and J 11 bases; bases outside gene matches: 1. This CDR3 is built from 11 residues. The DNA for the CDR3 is TGCGCCAGCAGCCAAGGACAGGGTGCTTTCTTT. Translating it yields CASSQGQGAFF.

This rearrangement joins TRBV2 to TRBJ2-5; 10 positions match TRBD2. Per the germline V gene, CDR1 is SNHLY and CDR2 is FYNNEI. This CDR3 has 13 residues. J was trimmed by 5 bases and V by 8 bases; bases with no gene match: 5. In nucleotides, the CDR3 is TGTGCCAGCCGTTCGGGACTAGCGGAGACCCAGTACTTC. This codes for CASRSGLAETQYF. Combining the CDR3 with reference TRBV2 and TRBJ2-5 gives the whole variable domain EPEVTQTPSHQVTQMGQEVILRCVPISNHLYFYWYRQILGQKVEFLVSFYNNEISEKSEIFDDQFSVERPDGSNFTLKIRSTKLEDSAMYFCASRSGLAETQYFGPGTRLLVL.

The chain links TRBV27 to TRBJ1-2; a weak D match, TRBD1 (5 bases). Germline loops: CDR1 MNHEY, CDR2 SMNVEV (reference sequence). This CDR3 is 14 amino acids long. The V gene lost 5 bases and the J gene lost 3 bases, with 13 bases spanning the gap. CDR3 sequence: CASSPKGPYYGYTF. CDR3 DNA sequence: TGTGCCAGCAGTCCAAAGGGGCCCTACTATGGCTACACCTTC.

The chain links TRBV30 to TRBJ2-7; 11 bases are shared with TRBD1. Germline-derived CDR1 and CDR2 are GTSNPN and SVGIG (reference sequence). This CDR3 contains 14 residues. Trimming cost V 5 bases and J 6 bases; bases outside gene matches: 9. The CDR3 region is CAWDPGQGVVEQYF. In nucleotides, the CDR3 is TGTGCCTGGGACCCGGGACAGGGGGTTGTCGAGCAGTACTTC.

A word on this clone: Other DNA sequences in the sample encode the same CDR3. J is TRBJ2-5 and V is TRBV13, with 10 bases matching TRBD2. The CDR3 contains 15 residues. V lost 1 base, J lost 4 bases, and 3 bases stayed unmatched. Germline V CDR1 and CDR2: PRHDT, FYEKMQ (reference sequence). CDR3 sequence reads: CASSLASGGAETQYF. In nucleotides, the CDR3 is TGTGCCAGCAGCTTAGCCAGCGGGGGGGCAGAGACCCAGTACTTC.

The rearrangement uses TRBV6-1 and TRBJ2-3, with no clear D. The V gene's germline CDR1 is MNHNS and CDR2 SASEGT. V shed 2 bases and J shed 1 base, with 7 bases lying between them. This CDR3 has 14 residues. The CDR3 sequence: CASSEWYGTDTQYF. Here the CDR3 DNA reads TGTGCCAGCAGTGAATGGTACGGCACAGATACGCAGTATTTT.

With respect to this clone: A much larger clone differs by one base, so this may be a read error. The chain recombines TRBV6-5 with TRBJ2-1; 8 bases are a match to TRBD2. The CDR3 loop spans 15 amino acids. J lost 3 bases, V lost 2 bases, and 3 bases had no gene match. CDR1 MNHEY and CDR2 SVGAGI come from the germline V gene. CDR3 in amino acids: CASSYDSGVYNEQFF. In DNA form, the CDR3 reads TGTGCCAGCAGTTACGATAGCGGGGTCTACAATGAGCAGTTCTTC.

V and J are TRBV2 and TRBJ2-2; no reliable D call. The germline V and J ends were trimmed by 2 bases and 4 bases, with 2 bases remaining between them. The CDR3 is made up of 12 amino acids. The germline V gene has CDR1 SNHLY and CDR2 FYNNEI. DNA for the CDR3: TGTGCCAGCAGTGAACCCACCGGGGAGCTGTTTTTT. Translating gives CASSEPTGELFF. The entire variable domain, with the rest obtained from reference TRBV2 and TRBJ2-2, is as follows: EPEVTQTPSHQVTQMGQEVILRCVPISNHLYFYWYRQILGQKVEFLVSFYNNEISEKSEIFDDQFSVERPDGSNFTLKIRSTKLEDSAMYFCASSEPTGELFFGEGSRLTVL.

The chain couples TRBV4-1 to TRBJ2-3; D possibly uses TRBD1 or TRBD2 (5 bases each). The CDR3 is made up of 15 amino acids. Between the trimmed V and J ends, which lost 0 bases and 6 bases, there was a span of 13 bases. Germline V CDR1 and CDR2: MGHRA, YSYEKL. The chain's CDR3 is CASSQEARDGDTQYF. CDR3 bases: TGCGCCAGCAGCCAAGAAGCCAGGGACGGGGATACGCAGTATTTT.

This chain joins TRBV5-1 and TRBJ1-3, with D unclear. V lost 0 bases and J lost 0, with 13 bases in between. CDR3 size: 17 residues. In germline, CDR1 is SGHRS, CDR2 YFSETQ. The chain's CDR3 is CASSLDETESSGNTIYF. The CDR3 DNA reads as TGCGCCAGCAGCTTGGACGAGACGGAGAGCTCTGGAAACACCATATATTTT.

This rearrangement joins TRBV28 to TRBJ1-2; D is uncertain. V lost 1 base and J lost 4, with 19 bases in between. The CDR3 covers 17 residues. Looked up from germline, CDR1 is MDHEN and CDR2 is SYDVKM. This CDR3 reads CASSLLGTTGSFYGYTF. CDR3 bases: TGTGCCAGCAGTTTATTAGGCACGACGGGCTCATTCTATGGCTACACCTTC.